The sample holds one count of the clone carrying this T cell receptor (beta chain). Sequencing used immunoSEQ multiplex PCR; TCRdb keeps in-frame clones, though not all of them. The sample includes 160,000 or so clones, approximately 94% of them seen just once. This sample is part of a study of control samples from healthy donors and cancer patients. Germline loops: CDR1 ENHRY, CDR2 SYGVKD. The CDR3 is made up of 12 amino acids. Trimming shortened V by 2 bases and J by 6 bases, and 6 bases separated the two germline ends. Sequencing used blood. This TCR was recovered from a woman aged 40 to 50 in good health. The chain recombines TRBV10-3 with TRBJ2-3; D call uncertain. The CDR3 here is CAISENRDTQYF. The CDR3 DNA sequence: TGTGCCATCAGTGAGAATCGGGATACGCAGTATTTT.